The 30 T cell receptor beta chains given below trace back to one sample, sequenced in a study of shared clonotypes between healthy human individuals. CD45RO-negative cells were positively selected for CCR7, leaving out terminally differentiated effector memory CD45RA+ cells. Here immunoSEQ multiplex PCR was the method, and the copy in TCRdb shows in-frame clones only, minus some. In the table there are roughly 2 million clones, about 95% of which are singletons. The sequenced material came from naive CD8+ T cells sorted from blood. Receptor source: a man between 18 and 35 years old in good health.

The chain links TRBV27 to TRBJ1-1; the D gene is possibly TRBD1 (6 bases). Germline V gene lookup returns CDR1 MNHEY and CDR2 SMNVEV (reference sequence). CDR3 length: 13 residues. The V gene lost 5 bases and the J gene lost 7 bases, with 14 bases spanning the gap. The CDR3 region has the DNA TGTGCCAGCAGTACCGGCGGACAGAATGAAGCTTTCTTT. This gives the protein CASSTGGQNEAFF.

The chain has TRBV27 and TRBJ2-5; D not certain. CDR1 and CDR2 (germline): MNHEY, SMNVEV (reference sequence). CDR3 size: 16 residues. The V gene lost 0 bases and the J gene lost 2 bases, with 13 bases spanning the gap. The CDR3 is CASSLSVEGAQETQYF. The CDR3 bases are TGTGCCAGCAGTTTATCGGTCGAAGGAGCTCAAGAGACCCAGTACTTC.

V usage is TRBV13 and J usage is TRBJ2-5; D perhaps matches TRBD1 (6 bases). V was pared by 0 bases and J by 5 bases, with 10 bases between. This CDR3 is 14 amino acids long. The germline V gene has CDR1 PRHDT and CDR2 FYEKMQ (reference sequence). The CDR3: CASSLGGGQETQYF. The CDR3 DNA reads as TGTGCCAGCAGCTTAGGTGGGGGCCAGGAGACCCAGTACTTC.

This chain joins TRBV7-9 and TRBJ1-2; weak D call: TRBD1 (5 bases). V was pared by 3 bases and J by 3 bases, with 11 bases between. CDR3 length equals 14 residues. Germline CDR1 SEHNR, CDR2 FQNEAQ (reference sequence). The CDR3: CASSFRDGHYGYTF. The DNA of the CDR3 is TGTGCCAGCAGCTTCCGGGACGGACACTATGGCTACACCTTC.

The chain is built from TRBV10-2 and TRBJ2-7; the D gene is possibly TRBD2 (5 bases). V was cut by 0 bases and J by 7 bases, with 16 bases left in between. Per the germline V gene, CDR1 is WSHSY and CDR2 is SAAADI. The CDR3 runs 15 residues. The CDR3: CASSESREGIWEQYF. CDR3 nucleotide sequence: TGCGCCAGCAGTGAGTCGAGAGAGGGTATATGGGAGCAGTACTTC.

The chain carries TRBV4-3 and TRBJ2-1, with 11 bases that match TRBD2. The V and J ends lost 4 bases and 2 bases, in that order; junction bases with no gene match: 1. This CDR3 has 15 amino acids. The germline gives CDR1 LGHNA, CDR2 YSLEER. The CDR3 protein is CASSRLAGTYNEQFF. CDR3 in DNA: TGCGCCAGCAGCCGACTAGCGGGGACCTACAATGAGCAGTTCTTC.

The chain links TRBV28 to TRBJ1-2; D perhaps matches TRBD1 (6 bases). With 8 bases removed from V and 4 bases from J, the gap between germline ends came to 14 bases. The CDR3 loop spans 13 amino acids. Germline assignment: CDR1 MDHEN and CDR2 SYDVKM. CDR3 in DNA: TGTGCCAGCCATTCAGGGGAAGGCTATGGCTACACCTTC. Amino acid sequence: CASHSGEGYGYTF.

The chain uses TRBV11-2 and TRBJ2-7; the match to TRBD2 covers 10 bases. J lost 7 bases, V lost 5 bases, and 5 bases had no gene match. Germline CDR1 is SGHAT and CDR2 is FQNNGV. The CDR3 has 13 amino acids. The CDR3 sequence: CASSRGLAREQYF. Written as DNA, the CDR3 is TGTGCCAGCAGCCGGGGACTAGCGCGGGAGCAGTACTTC.

The V call is TRBV25-1, the J call TRBJ1-2; D is perhaps TRBD1 (5 bases). This CDR3 is built from 13 residues. CDR1 is MGHDK, CDR2 SYGVNS, per germline. V was trimmed by 4 bases and J by 4 bases, leaving 10 bases between them. The CDR3, as DNA: TGTGCCAGCAGTGTTCCTGACAGCTATGGCTACACCTTC. This translates into CASSVPDSYGYTF.

CDR3 nucleotides: TGCGCCAGCAGCCAAGGGGAGTTCATGAACACTGAAGCTTTCTTT. Translated: CASSQGEFMNTEAFF. The rearrangement links TRBV4-1 to TRBJ1-1, with D unclear. Between the trimmed V and J ends, which lost 1 base and 0 bases, there was a span of 9 bases. CDR3 length: 15 amino acids. Germline CDR1 MGHRA, CDR2 YSYEKL.

This chain uses TRBV5-4 with TRBJ2-1; TRBD1 aligns across 8 bases. Germline CDR1 and CDR2: SGHNT and YYREEE (reference sequence). The CDR3 is 12 residues long. V shed 7 bases and J 5 bases; nucleotides not matched to a gene: 2. The CDR3: CASGQGDNEQFF. CDR3 in DNA: TGTGCCAGCGGACAGGGAGACAATGAGCAGTTCTTC.

V gene TRBV6-4 combines with J gene TRBJ1-5; D is perhaps TRBD1 (6 bases). The CDR3 totals 14 residues. Germline V lookup: CDR1 MRHNA, CDR2 SNTAGT. V shed 2 bases and J shed 1 base, with 6 bases lying between them. CDR3 sequence reads: CASSDRGSNQPQHF. CDR3 bases: TGTGCCAGCAGTGACAGGGGGAGCAATCAGCCCCAGCATTTT.

The V call is TRBV5-1, the J call TRBJ2-1, with 10 positions matching TRBD2. The CDR3 has 17 residues. Per the germline V gene, CDR1 is SGHRS and CDR2 is YFSETQ. J was trimmed by 1 base and V by 3 bases; bases with no gene match: 7. DNA for the CDR3: TGCGCCAGCAGCTCCACCCTAGCGGGGGTATCCTACAATGAGCAGTTCTTC. It translates to CASSSTLAGVSYNEQFF.

The V gene is TRBV7-3, the J gene TRBJ2-7; TRBD2 agrees at 11 bases. The V segment lost 5 bases and the J segment 2 bases; nucleotides outside the gene matches: 11. Per germline, CDR1 SGHTA and CDR2 FQGTGA. The CDR3 loop spans 17 amino acids. The CDR3 nucleotides are TGTGCCAGCAGCCTATCGACTAGCGGGGTTTCACCCTACGAGCAGTACTTC. Translation: CASSLSTSGVSPYEQYF.

V is TRBV7-8 and J is TRBJ1-4; 7 nucleotides agree with TRBD1. The CDR3 has 14 residues. From germline, CDR1 is SGHVS and CDR2 FQNEAQ. The trim removed 4 bases at V and 7 bases at J, leaving 6 bases unmatched. The CDR3 reads CASSSTGSPEKLFF. CDR3 sequence (DNA): TGTGCCAGCAGCTCGACAGGGAGCCCTGAAAAACTGTTTTTT.

The CDR3 nucleotides read TGTGCCAGAAGCTTACAGGGGCCGAACAGGGGGGGCTACACCTTC. It specifies CARSLQGPNRGGYTF. V is TRBV7-5 and J is TRBJ1-2; the D call TRBD1 from the table was never checked on the DNA. TRBV7-5 is annotated as a pseudogene. The CDR3 runs 15 residues.

The V gene is TRBV6-1, the J gene TRBJ2-3; 7 positions match TRBD2. J lost 2 bases, V lost 3 bases, and 8 bases had no gene match. CDR1 is MNHNS, CDR2 SASEGT, per germline. The CDR3 runs 16 residues. CDR3 in DNA: TGTGCCAGCAGTGATAGGCTAGCGGAGAACACAGATACGCAGTATTTT. The encoded protein is CASSDRLAENTDTQYF.

J is TRBJ2-2 and V is TRBV9, with 7 nucleotides matching TRBD1. The germline V gene has CDR1 SGDLS and CDR2 YYNGEE. The CDR3 runs to 15 residues. Trimming at V came to 2 bases and at J to 4 bases, leaving 5 bases not matched to a gene. The CDR3 sequence is CASSVTGSSTGELFF. CDR3 sequence (DNA): TGTGCCAGCAGCGTGACAGGGTCCAGCACCGGGGAGCTGTTTTTT.

This chain uses TRBV5-8 with TRBJ2-3; D not resolved. Germline CDR1 reads SGHTS; CDR2 reads YDEGEE. Trimming pared 0 bases from V and 6 bases from J, leaving 5 bases between. The CDR3 is 12 amino acids. CDR3 loop: CASSLGRDTQYF. As DNA, the CDR3 is TGTGCCAGCAGCTTGGGCAGGGATACGCAGTATTTT.

This chain joins TRBV10-2 and TRBJ2-1; 7 positions agree with TRBD1. In germline, CDR1 is WSHSY, CDR2 SAAADI. Trimming at V came to 6 bases and at J to 5 bases, leaving 10 bases not matched to a gene. This CDR3 is 15 amino acids long. CDR3 DNA sequence: TGCGCCAGCAGGGGGATCGGGACAGCCGACAATGAGCAGTTCTTC. It specifies CASRGIGTADNEQFF.

The chain joins TRBV7-2 to TRBJ2-7; 7 bases are shared with TRBD1. The CDR3 length is 15 residues. The V gene's germline CDR1 is SGHTA and CDR2 FQGNSA. V gave up 6 bases and J gave up 4 bases; unmatched junction bases: 12. DNA of the CDR3: TGTGCCAGCAGTTTATCCGGGACAGAGGAGTACGAGCAGTACTTC. Translated: CASSLSGTEEYEQYF.

V usage is TRBV11-2 and J usage is TRBJ2-7; D gene ambiguous. The CDR3 loop spans 15 amino acids. Per the germline V gene, CDR1 is SGHAT and CDR2 is FQNNGV. V shed 7 bases and J shed 5 bases, with 21 bases lying between them. The CDR3 is CASTAAPRSSHEQYF. Written as DNA, the CDR3 is TGTGCCAGCACCGCGGCCCCGAGGAGTTCCCACGAGCAGTACTTC.

As to this clone: The identical CDR3 is also encoded by other nucleotide sequences in the sample. This chain's CDR3 is CASSLMSSYEQYF. CDR3 DNA sequence: TGTGCCAGCAGCCTCATGTCGTCCTACGAGCAGTACTTC. The chain links TRBV7-9 to TRBJ2-7; D is ambiguous. The V and J ends lost 5 bases and 1 base respectively, with 9 bases between them. The CDR3 is made up of 13 amino acids. CDR1 is SEHNR, CDR2 FQNEAQ, per germline (reference sequence).

The chain combines TRBV4-1 with TRBJ2-7, with D possibly being TRBD2 (5 bases). The CDR3 sequence is 17 residues long. The V and J ends lost 0 bases and 2 bases respectively, with 17 bases between them. Germline assignment: CDR1 MGHRA and CDR2 YSYEKL. Here the CDR3 reads CASSQDGVLLGTYEQYF. CDR3 nucleotide sequence: TGCGCCAGCAGCCAAGACGGGGTCCTTCTGGGGACCTACGAGCAGTACTTC.

V and J are TRBV7-9 and TRBJ2-5; 11 bases agree with TRBD2. Looked up from germline, CDR1 is SEHNR and CDR2 is FQNEAQ (reference sequence). Trimming took 2 bases from V and 5 from J; bases not matched to a gene: 7. The CDR3 is 16 amino acids. CDR3 DNA: TGTGCCAGCAGCTTACTAGCGGGAGGCCCCGGGGAGACCCAGTACTTC. Encoded protein: CASSLLAGGPGETQYF.

The V call is TRBV27, the J call TRBJ1-5, with D perhaps matching TRBD1 (6 bases). Trimming left V 2 bases short and J 5 bases short, with 10 bases between. CDR1 and CDR2 from the germline V gene are MNHEY and SMNVEV (reference sequence). This CDR3 has 14 amino acids. CDR3 in DNA: TGTGCCAGCAGTTTAGGCAGGGGCTATCAGCCCCAGCATTTT. Its protein product is CASSLGRGYQPQHF.

The chain is built from TRBV29-1 and TRBJ1-1; D is undetermined. The CDR3 runs 12 residues. Trimming took 6 bases from V and 5 from J, leaving 13 bases between them. Germline V gene lookup returns CDR1 SQVTM and CDR2 ANQGSEA. The CDR3 DNA follows: TGCAGCGTGGTTGAGACTGAGACTGAAGCTTTCTTT. Translating gives CSVVETETEAFF.

The chain couples TRBV27 to TRBJ2-7; TRBD2 is a possible D gene (5 bases). The CDR3 is 14 residues long. CDR1 is MNHEY, CDR2 SMNVEV, per germline (reference sequence). The V gene lost 4 bases and the J gene lost 7 bases, with 17 bases spanning the gap. This CDR3 reads CASSSLGGRQEQYF. CDR3 in DNA: TGTGCCAGCAGTTCCCTTGGAGGCCGTCAGGAGCAGTACTTC.

The V and J genes are TRBV4-3 and TRBJ2-3; unclear D gene. Trimming removed 4 bases at V and 0 bases at J, with 8 bases between. Germline V lookup: CDR1 LGHNA, CDR2 YSLEER. This CDR3 has 14 residues. CDR3 sequence (DNA): TGCGCCAGCAGCCGGCTTGACAGCACAGATACGCAGTATTTT. It specifies CASSRLDSTDTQYF.

The chain recombines TRBV30 with TRBJ2-5; D not certain. CDR3 size: 14 residues. The germline gives CDR1 GTSNPN, CDR2 SVGIG (reference sequence). V was trimmed by 0 bases and J by 2 bases, leaving 10 bases between them. The CDR3 sequence: CAWSVGQAQETQYF. CDR3 DNA sequence: TGTGCCTGGAGTGTGGGCCAGGCGCAAGAGACCCAGTACTTC. Looking up the rest from reference TRBV30 and TRBJ2-5 gives the full variable domain: SQTIHQWPATLVQPVGSPLSLECTVEGTSNPNLYWYRQAAGRGLQLLFYSVGIGQISSEVPQNLSASRPQDRQFILSSKKLLLSDSGFYLCAWSVGQAQETQYFGPGTRLLVL.